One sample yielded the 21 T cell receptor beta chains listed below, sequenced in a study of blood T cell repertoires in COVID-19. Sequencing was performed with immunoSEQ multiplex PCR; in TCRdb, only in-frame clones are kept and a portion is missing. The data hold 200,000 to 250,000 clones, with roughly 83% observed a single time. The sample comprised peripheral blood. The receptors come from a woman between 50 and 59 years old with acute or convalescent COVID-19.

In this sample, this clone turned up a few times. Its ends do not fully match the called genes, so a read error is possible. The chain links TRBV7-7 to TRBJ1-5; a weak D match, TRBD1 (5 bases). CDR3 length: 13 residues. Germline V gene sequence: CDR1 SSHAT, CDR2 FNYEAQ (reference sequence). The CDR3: CASSLVWGEPQHF. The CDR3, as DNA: TGTGCTAGCAGCTTAGTATGGGGCGAACCCCAGCATTTT.

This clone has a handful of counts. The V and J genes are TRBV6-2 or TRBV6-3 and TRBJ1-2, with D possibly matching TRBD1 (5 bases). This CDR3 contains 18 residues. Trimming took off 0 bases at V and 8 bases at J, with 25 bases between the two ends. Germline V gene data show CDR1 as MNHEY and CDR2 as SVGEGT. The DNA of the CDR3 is TGTGCCAGCAGTTACTCGAAGGGGCTACACCTGACTTTATACGGCTACACCTTC. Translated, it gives CASSYSKGLHLTLYGYTF.

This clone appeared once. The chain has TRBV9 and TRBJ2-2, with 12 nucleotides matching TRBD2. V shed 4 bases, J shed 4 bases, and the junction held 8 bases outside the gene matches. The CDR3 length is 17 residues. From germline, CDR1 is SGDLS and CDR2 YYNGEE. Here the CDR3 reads CASSRRLAGVGTGELFF. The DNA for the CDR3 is TGTGCCAGCAGCCGGCGACTAGCGGGGGTCGGCACCGGGGAGCTGTTTTTT.

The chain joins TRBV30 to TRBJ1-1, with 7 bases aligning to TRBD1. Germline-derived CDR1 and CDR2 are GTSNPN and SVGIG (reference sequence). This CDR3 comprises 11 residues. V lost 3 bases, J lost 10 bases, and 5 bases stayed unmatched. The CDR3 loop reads CAWSQTGRAFF. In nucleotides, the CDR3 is TGTGCCTGGAGCCAGACAGGGAGAGCTTTCTTT. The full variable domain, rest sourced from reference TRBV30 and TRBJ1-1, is SQTIHQWPATLVQPVGSPLSLECTVEGTSNPNLYWYRQAAGRGLQLLFYSVGIGQISSEVPQNLSASRPQDRQFILSSKKLLLSDSGFYLCAWSQTGRAFFGQGTRLTVV.

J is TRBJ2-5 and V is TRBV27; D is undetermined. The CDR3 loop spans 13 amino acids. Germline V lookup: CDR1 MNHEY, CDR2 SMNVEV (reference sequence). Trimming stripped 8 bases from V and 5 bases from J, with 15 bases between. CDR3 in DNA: TGTGCCAGCCGAGGCGGTCTCGACGAGACCCAGTACTTC. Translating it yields CASRGGLDETQYF.

CDR3 sequence reads: CASSYSRVTTEAFF. As DNA, the CDR3 is TGTGCCAGCAGTTACTCGAGGGTTACGACTGAAGCTTTCTTT. The V and J genes are TRBV6-5 and TRBJ1-1, with D uncertain. Germline assignment: CDR1 MNHEY and CDR2 SVGAGI. The ends were cut back, 0 bases at V and 5 bases at J, with 10 bases in the middle. The CDR3 spans 14 residues.

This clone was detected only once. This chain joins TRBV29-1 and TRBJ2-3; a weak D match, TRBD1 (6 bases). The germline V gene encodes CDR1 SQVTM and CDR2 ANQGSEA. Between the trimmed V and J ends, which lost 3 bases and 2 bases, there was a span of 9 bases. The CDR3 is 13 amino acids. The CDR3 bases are TGCAGCGTTGAGGGGGCAGTCACAGATACGCAGTATTTT. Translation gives CSVEGAVTDTQYF.

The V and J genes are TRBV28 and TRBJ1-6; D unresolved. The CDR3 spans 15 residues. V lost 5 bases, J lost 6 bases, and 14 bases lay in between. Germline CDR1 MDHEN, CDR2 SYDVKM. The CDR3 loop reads CASSPGQTVNSPLHF. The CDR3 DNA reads TGTGCCAGCAGTCCGGGTCAAACCGTTAATTCACCCCTCCACTTT. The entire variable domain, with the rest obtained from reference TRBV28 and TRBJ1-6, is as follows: DVKVTQSSRYLVKRTGEKVFLECVQDMDHENMFWYRQDPGLGLRLIYFSYDVKMKEKGDIPEGYSVSREKKERFSLILESASTNQTSMYLCASSPGQTVNSPLHFGNGTRLTVT.

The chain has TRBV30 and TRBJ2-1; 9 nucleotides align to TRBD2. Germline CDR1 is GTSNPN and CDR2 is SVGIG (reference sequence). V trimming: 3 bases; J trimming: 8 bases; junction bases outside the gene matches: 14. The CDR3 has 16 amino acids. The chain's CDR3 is CAWRKDGSSGNYEQFF. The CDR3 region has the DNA TGTGCCTGGAGGAAGGATGGGTCTAGCGGGAACTATGAGCAGTTCTTC. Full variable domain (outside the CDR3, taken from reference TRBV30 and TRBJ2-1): SQTIHQWPATLVQPVGSPLSLECTVEGTSNPNLYWYRQAAGRGLQLLFYSVGIGQISSEVPQNLSASRPQDRQFILSSKKLLLSDSGFYLCAWRKDGSSGNYEQFFGPGTRLTVL.

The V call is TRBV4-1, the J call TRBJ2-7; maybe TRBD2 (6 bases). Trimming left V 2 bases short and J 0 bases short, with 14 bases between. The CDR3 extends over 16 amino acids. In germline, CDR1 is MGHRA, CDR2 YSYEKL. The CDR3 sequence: CASSQSTGDNSYEQYF. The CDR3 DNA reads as TGCGCCAGCAGCCAAAGTACGGGGGATAACTCCTACGAGCAGTACTTC.

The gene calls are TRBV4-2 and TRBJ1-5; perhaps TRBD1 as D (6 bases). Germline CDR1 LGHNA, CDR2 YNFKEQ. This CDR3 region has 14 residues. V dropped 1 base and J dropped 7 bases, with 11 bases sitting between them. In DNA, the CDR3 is TGTGCCAGCAGCCAAGGTGGGGGGGCCCAGCCCCAGCATTTT. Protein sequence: CASSQGGGAQPQHF.

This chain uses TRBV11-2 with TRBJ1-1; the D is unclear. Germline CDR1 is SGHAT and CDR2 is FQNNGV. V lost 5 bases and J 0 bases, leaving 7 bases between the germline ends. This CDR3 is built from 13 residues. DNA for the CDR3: TGTGCCAGCAGCACAGACCTGAACACTGAAGCTTTCTTT. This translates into CASSTDLNTEAFF.

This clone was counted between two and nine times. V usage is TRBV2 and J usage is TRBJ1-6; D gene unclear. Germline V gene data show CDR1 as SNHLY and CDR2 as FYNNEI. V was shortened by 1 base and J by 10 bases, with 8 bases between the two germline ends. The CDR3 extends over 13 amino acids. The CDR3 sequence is CASSEGQISPLHF. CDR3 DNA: TGTGCCAGCAGTGAAGGGCAAATCTCACCCCTCCACTTT.

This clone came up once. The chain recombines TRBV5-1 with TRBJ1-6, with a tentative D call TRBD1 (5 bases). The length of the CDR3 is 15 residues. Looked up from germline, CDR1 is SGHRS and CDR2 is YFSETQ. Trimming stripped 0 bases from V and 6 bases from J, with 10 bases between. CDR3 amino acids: CASSLGQGPNSPLHF. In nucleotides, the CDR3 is TGCGCCAGCAGCTTGGGCCAGGGCCCTAATTCACCCCTCCACTTT.

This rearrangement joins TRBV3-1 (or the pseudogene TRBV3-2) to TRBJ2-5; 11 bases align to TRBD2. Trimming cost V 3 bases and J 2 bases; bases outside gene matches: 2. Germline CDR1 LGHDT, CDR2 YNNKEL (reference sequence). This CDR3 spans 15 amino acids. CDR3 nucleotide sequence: TGTGCCAGCAGCCATCTAGCGGGGGGTCAAGAGACCCAGTACTTC. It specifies CASSHLAGGQETQYF.

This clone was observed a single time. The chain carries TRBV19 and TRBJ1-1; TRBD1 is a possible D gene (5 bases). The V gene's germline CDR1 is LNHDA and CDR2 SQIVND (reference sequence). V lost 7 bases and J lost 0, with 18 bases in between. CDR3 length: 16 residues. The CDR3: CASNPRRGGMNTEAFF. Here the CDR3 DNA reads TGTGCCAGTAACCCCCGCCGGGGGGGTATGAACACTGAAGCTTTCTTT.

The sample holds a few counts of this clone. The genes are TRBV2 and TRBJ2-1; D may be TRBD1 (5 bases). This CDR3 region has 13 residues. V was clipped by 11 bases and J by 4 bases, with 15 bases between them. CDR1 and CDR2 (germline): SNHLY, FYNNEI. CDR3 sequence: CAGRQRRYNEQFF. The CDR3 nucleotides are TGTGCCGGAAGACAGAGGAGATACAATGAGCAGTTCTTC.

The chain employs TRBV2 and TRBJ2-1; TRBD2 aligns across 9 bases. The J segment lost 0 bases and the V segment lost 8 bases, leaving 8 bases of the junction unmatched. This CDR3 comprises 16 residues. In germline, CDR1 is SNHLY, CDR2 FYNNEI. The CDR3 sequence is CASWKAGGNSYNEQFF. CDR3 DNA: TGTGCCAGCTGGAAGGCGGGAGGGAACTCCTACAATGAGCAGTTCTTC.

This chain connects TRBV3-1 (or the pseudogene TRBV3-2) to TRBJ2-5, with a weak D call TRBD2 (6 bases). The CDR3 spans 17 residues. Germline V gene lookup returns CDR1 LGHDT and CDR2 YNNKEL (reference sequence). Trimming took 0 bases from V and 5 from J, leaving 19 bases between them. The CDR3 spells CASSQDYRGGTWETQYF. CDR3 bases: TGTGCCAGCAGCCAAGATTATAGGGGCGGGACGTGGGAGACCCAGTACTTC.

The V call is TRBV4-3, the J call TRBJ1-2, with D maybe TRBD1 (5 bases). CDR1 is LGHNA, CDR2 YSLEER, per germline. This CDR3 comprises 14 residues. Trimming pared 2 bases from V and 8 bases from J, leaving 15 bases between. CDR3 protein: CASSQFGTGVGYTF. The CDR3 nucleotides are TGCGCCAGCAGCCAATTCGGGACGGGGGTAGGCTACACCTTC.

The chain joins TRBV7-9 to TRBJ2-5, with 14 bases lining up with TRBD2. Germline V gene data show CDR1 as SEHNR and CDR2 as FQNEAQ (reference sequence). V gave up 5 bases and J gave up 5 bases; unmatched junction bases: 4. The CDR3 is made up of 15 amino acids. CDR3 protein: CASSRTSGRFETQYF. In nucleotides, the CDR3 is TGTGCCAGCAGCAGGACTAGCGGGAGGTTTGAGACCCAGTACTTC.